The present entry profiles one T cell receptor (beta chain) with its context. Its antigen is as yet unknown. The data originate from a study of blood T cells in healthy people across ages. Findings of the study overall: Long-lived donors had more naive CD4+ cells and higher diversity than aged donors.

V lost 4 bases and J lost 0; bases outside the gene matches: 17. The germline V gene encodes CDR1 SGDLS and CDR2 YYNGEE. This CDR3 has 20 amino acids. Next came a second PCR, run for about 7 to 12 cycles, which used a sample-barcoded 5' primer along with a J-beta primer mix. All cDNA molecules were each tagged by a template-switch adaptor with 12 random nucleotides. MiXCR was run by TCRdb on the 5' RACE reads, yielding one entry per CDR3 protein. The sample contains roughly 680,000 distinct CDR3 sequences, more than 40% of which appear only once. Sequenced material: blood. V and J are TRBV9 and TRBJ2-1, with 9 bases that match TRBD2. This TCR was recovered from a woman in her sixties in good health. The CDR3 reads CASSFSSGTSPFSSYNEQFF. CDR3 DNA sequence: TGTGCCAGCAGCTTTTCGTCCGGGACTAGCCCTTTTAGCTCCTACAATGAGCAGTTCTTC.